The 9 T cell receptor beta chains given below trace back to one sample, sequenced in a study of T cell clones after liver transplantation. The table came from immunoSEQ multiplex PCR; TCRdb's copy has only in-frame clones and leaves some out. The sample carries about 100,000 clones, 82% recorded once. The sequences come from CD4+ T cells from blood, collected before liver transplant. The receptors were sampled from a human donor who received a liver transplant.

J is TRBJ2-7 and V is TRBV5-4; TRBD2 might be the D (7 bases). The V gene's germline CDR1 is SGHNT and CDR2 YYREEE (reference sequence). The CDR3 consists of 16 residues. V lost 4 bases and J lost 1, with 18 bases in between. CDR3 loop: CASSHPRGAGSYEQYF. DNA for the CDR3: TGTGCCAGCAGCCACCCACGGGGGGCGGGGTCCTACGAGCAGTACTTC.

This clone has a single count. The chain recombines TRBV7-2 with TRBJ2-5, with D unresolved. CDR3 size: 12 residues. V dropped 6 bases and J dropped 7 bases, with 12 bases sitting between them. Germline CDR1 and CDR2: SGHTA and FQGNSA. CDR3 nucleotide sequence: TGTGCCAGCAGTCTTAGGTACCCGACCCAGTACTTC. Its protein is CASSLRYPTQYF.

The chain recombines TRBV19 with TRBJ2-7; no definite D call. The CDR3 covers 13 residues. The ends were cut back, 3 bases at V and 6 bases at J, with 12 bases in the middle. Germline V gene data show CDR1 as LNHDA and CDR2 as SQIVND (reference sequence). The CDR3: CASSIYRVLEQYF. As DNA, the CDR3 is TGTGCCAGTAGTATCTACAGAGTACTCGAGCAGTACTTC. The full variable domain, rest sourced from reference TRBV19 and TRBJ2-7, is DGGITQSPKYLFRKEGQNVTLSCEQNLNHDAMYWYRQDPGQGLRLIYYSQIVNDFQKGDIAEGYSVSREKKESFPLTVTSAQKNPTAFYLCASSIYRVLEQYFGPGTRLTVT.

The chain links TRBV7-8 to TRBJ1-4, with D perhaps TRBD1 (5 bases). This CDR3 has 16 amino acids. The germline V and J ends were trimmed by 1 base and 8 bases, with 17 bases remaining between them. Germline V gene sequence: CDR1 SGHVS, CDR2 FQNEAQ. The CDR3 loop reads CASSLGGRELHEKLFF. The DNA of the CDR3 is TGTGCCAGCAGCTTAGGGGGGAGGGAACTGCACGAAAAACTGTTTTTT.

The rearrangement links TRBV28 to TRBJ2-1; TRBD2 might be the D (5 bases). CDR1 is MDHEN, CDR2 SYDVKM, per germline. V was cut by 3 bases and J by 0 bases, with 15 bases left in between. The CDR3 has 17 amino acids. CDR3 loop: CASSFWRSAGSYNEQFF. The CDR3 DNA is TGTGCCAGCAGTTTCTGGAGAAGCGCGGGCTCCTACAATGAGCAGTTCTTC.

The rearrangement uses TRBV15 and TRBJ2-2, with 7 bases lining up with TRBD2. Looked up from germline, CDR1 is LNHNV and CDR2 is YYDKDF (reference sequence). V shed 0 bases and J 3 bases; nucleotides not matched to a gene: 4. There are 16 residues in the CDR3. CDR3 nucleotide sequence: TGTGCCACCAGCAGAGAGTCTAGCGGATACACCGGGGAGCTGTTTTTT. Encoded protein: CATSRESSGYTGELFF.

CDR3 loop: CASSFVLGGRGVDEQFF. As DNA, the CDR3 is TGTGCCAGCAGTTTCGTTCTGGGTGGGAGAGGGGTAGATGAGCAGTTCTTC. The J gene is TRBJ2-1, the V gene TRBV28; D tentatively reads TRBD1 or TRBD2 (5 bases each). Germline CDR1 and CDR2: MDHEN and SYDVKM. V lost 3 bases and J 8 bases, leaving 23 bases between the germline ends. The CDR3 extends over 17 amino acids.

This clone was recorded only once. This chain uses TRBV7-8 with TRBJ2-3; either TRBD1 or TRBD2 may supply D (5 bases each). Germline lookup yields CDR1 SGHVS and CDR2 FQNEAQ. V dropped 1 base and J dropped 0 bases, with 5 bases sitting between them. The CDR3 contains 14 residues. CDR3 sequence (DNA): TGTGCCAGCAGCTTAGGGGACAGCACAGATACGCAGTATTTT. This codes for CASSLGDSTDTQYF.

The chain is built from TRBV7-9 and TRBJ1-2; tentative D call: TRBD1 (6 bases). The CDR3 is 12 residues long. Trimming removed 7 bases from V and 6 bases from J, with 12 bases in between. The V gene's germline CDR1 is SEHNR and CDR2 FQNEAQ (reference sequence). The CDR3 sequence: CASNRDIDGYTF. The CDR3 DNA sequence: TGTGCCAGCAACAGGGACATTGATGGCTACACCTTC.